Included here is one T cell receptor beta chain sequence, with context. Its antigen remains unknown. This record comes from a study of blood T cells in healthy people across ages. General study findings and limits: The study found more naive CD4+ cells and higher diversity in long-lived than aged donors.

Through a sample-barcoded 5' primer and a J-beta primer mix, a second PCR was run for roughly 7 to 12 cycles. TCRdb processed the 5' RACE reads anew with MiXCR; each CDR3 protein has one entry. This table holds 1.5 million to 2 million distinct CDR3 sequences, roughly two fifths found once. V was clipped by 5 bases and J by 0 bases, with 14 bases between them. The CDR3 contains 16 residues. CDR1 is SGHVS and CDR2 is FQNEAQ in the germline V gene. Sequenced sample: blood. The sequence was obtained from a human donor in good health. This chain connects TRBV7-8 to TRBJ2-1; tentatively, D is TRBD1 or TRBD2 (7 bases each). The CDR3 nucleotides read TGTGCCAGCAGCCGTCGGGGGGACAGCTCCTACAATGAGCAGTTCTTC. Residues: CASSRRGDSSYNEQFF.